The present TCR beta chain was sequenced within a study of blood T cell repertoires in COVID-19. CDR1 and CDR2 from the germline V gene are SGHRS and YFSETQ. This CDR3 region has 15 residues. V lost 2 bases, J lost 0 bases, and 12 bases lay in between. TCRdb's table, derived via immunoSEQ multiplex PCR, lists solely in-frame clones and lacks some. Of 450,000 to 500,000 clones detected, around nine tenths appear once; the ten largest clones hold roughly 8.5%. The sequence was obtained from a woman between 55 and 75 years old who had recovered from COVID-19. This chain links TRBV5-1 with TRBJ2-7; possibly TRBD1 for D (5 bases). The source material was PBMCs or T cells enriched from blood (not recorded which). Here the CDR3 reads CASSFDTGASYEQYF. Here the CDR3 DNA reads TGCGCCAGCAGCTTCGATACAGGAGCCTCCTACGAGCAGTACTTC. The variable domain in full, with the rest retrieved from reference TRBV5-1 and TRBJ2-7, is KAGVTQTPRYLIKTRGQQVTLSCSPISGHRSVSWYQQTPGQGLQFLFEYFSETQRNKGNFPGRFSGRQFSNSRSEMNVSTLELGDSALYLCASSFDTGASYEQYFGPGTRLTVT.